In its sample, the clone carrying this T cell receptor beta chain was seen a few times. The sample's time point: pre-sensitization, week 0. Treatment described: therapeutic diphenylcyclopropenone sensitization with weekly scalp DPC. Blood was collected ahead of every patch test applied. TCRdb redid the calling of the RACE reads with MiXCR, one entry per CDR3 protein. The sample includes about 98,000 distinct CDR3 sequences, roughly 10% of them seen just once. The sample is drawn from a study of human T cells and chemical hapten exposure. Overall study: Investigators sensitized around 2 cm by around 2 cm of upper inner arm skin with 2% DPC.

The sequencing here drew on whole blood, taken in connection with sensitization to the hapten diphenylcyclopropenone (DPC). The TCR sequence derives from a woman in her fifties or sixties with alopecia areata. Some clones in this sample may be carry-over from other donors' samples.

In nucleotides, the CDR3 is TGTGCCAGCAGCCCGCGCCAGGGCGGGGGGGTGGATACGCAGTATTTT. This encodes CASSPRQGGGVDTQYF. The chain carries TRBV4-2 and TRBJ2-3, with 9 bases lining up with TRBD2. Germline CDR1 LGHNA, CDR2 YNFKEQ. V was pared by 4 bases and J by 6 bases, with 11 bases of the junction left unmatched. The CDR3 covers 16 residues.